This T cell receptor beta chain was obtained from a study of shared clonotypes between healthy human individuals (dated by TCRdb to the early 2020s). For context, the study as a whole: The cohort included three men and a couple of women between 18 and 49 years of age. To estimate repertoire size and how much clonotypes are shared between individuals, the study performed deep sequencing of blood TCR repertoires from roughly five healthy adults. To increase sequencing depth and limit assay-specific biases, TCR repertoire library preparation and sequencing were carried out by different laboratories using diverse techniques. For each donor, CD4 naive and CD4 memory were each given three plates, CD8 naive was given two plates, and CD8 memory was given one plate. Per donor, leukapheresis produced somewhere between about 0.9 and 9.5 billion PBMCs. On the study overall, not on this receptor specifically: Higher generation probabilities were observed for clonotypes shared by all four sorted-subset donors than for non-shared clonotypes. Sampling was restricted to blood, and TCR repertoires in tissues likely differ from the TCR repertoires found in blood. Rarefaction of sorted-subset datasets indicated incomplete sequencing despite the large sequencing depth. Pairwise subsampling indicated that sequencing depth was expected to affect the degree of clonotype sharing among donors. The small number of donors limited the genetic and exposure-history diversity represented. Sharing across a few donors was observed for about 4.8% of naive CD4, 3.5% of naive CD8, 2% to 2.5% of memory CD4, and around 0.44% of memory CD8 clonotypes. Naive subsets generally had larger estimated clonotype richness than memory subsets did.

CD8 naive samples consisted of CD45RO-negative cells that were positively selected for CCR7, yielding a CD45RA+CCR7+ population without TemRA cells. The donors were healthy, HIV-negative adults who had no recently reported acute infections or vaccinations. All donors were Caucasian adults living in Nashville, Tennessee, USA. Blood was collected by leukapheresis, and PBMCs were isolated by Ficoll-Histopaque density gradient centrifugation and then cryopreserved in liquid nitrogen vapor phase. Purity and quantity of every magnetically sorted T cell population were checked by analytical flow cytometry. Each sorted fraction had its genomic DNA isolated and then quantified by UV absorbance on a Nanodrop 2000c. On this clone itself: The antigen this receptor binds is unknown. Base quality data are lacking; no much larger clone is found one base away.

Looking up the germline V gene (reference sequence) yields CDR1 LNHDA and CDR2 SQIVND. Relative to germline, V is 0 bases shorter and J is 4 bases shorter, with 15 bases between their ends. The CDR3 has 17 amino acids, counting the end cysteine and phenylalanine. The entry retains the CDR3 DNA only, 51 bases that are in frame from base 1. TCR CDR3 regions were amplified from genomic DNA by multiplex PCR using the deep immunoSEQ assay. Extracted genomic DNA from each cell subset was spread evenly across all wells of several immunoSEQ 96-well plates, with each plate serving as a replicate. For sorted subsets, each replicate PCR was loaded with about 200 ng genomic DNA, equivalent to roughly 30,000 T cell genomes. Purified libraries were measured with a Qubit 3.0 fluorometer, size-checked on a Bioanalyzer 2100, and measured again with the KAPA Library Quantification kit. Every immunoSEQ 96-well plate was sequenced on a dedicated single-read 150-cycle Illumina NextSeq 550 flow cell. The paper's processing steps were these. The immunoSEQ output contained only junctional sequences without quality scores, so filtering could not match that applied to full-length reads. To assign V/J genes and CDR3, sequences were annotated against IMGT germline references using PyIR, a Python wrapper for IgBLAST v1.9. Any read was removed if the V/J assignment was weak (E-value above 1e-6), the CDR3 was missing, or the read contained stop codons, out-of-frame junctions, or ambiguous translated residues. V3J clonotypes were defined by identical inferred V gene, J gene, and CDR3 amino acid sequence. Percentage overlap between repertoires was computed as shared unique clonotypes divided by the size of the smaller repertoire. Repertoire richness was assessed with RTK rarefaction, the Chao1 estimator, and Recon v2.1 estimates of unobserved clonotypes. Generation probabilities for all TCRbeta clonotypes obtained by the gDNA method from a handful of donors were computed using OLGA. TCRdb stores this immuneACCESS table with in-frame sequences only. Part of the clones is absent; in the studies checked, under half of the shortfall reflects unresolved V genes, and no reason is known for the rest. The DNA gave D and trimming, while V, J and clone size come from that table. Recorded for this sample are about 2 million clones; less than 95% of them occurred a single time. About 1.1% of the sample is in the top ten clones.

The specimen sequenced was naive CD8+ T cells sorted from blood. The intended sense of this specimen's cell subset or site label: CD45RA+CCR7+. Recombination joined TRBV19 with TRBJ2-2; a confident D gene designation cannot be given. The sequence derives from a man aged 18 to 29 in good health. The DNA sequence is given as TGTGCCAGTAGTATAGATCTCTCCAGAGCCTTCACCGGGGAGCTGTTTTTT. Its product reads: CASSIDLSRAFTGELFF.